These 26 T cell receptor beta chains share one sample of origin, sequenced in a study of CD8 T cells in ankylosing spondylitis. Findings and limits, study-wide: Blood from ankylosing spondylitis patients appeared to carry a characteristic roughly 8-variant TCR beta motif.

The antigens these receptors bind are not known. TCRdb used MiXCR to reprocess the 5' RACE reads, holding one entry per CDR3 protein. The sample includes 250,000 to 350,000 distinct CDR3 sequences, roughly 8% of them seen just once. Sequencing input: blood, either unsorted or a sorted T cell fraction (not recorded which). These receptors came from a male donor with ankylosing spondylitis.

The CDR3 DNA sequence: TGCGCCAGCAGCTTGGCAGTAGGCAGCCTGAGCTCCTACAATGAGCAGTTCTTC. Protein product: CASSLAVGSLSSYNEQFF. V and J are TRBV5-1 and TRBJ2-1; no firm D call. Germline CDR1 reads SGHRS; CDR2 reads YFSETQ. Trimming shortened V by 0 bases and J by 0 bases, and 16 bases separated the two germline ends. CDR3 length: 18 residues. The entire variable domain, with the rest obtained from reference TRBV5-1 and TRBJ2-1, is as follows: KAGVTQTPRYLIKTRGQQVTLSCSPISGHRSVSWYQQTPGQGLQFLFEYFSETQRNKGNFPGRFSGRQFSNSRSEMNVSTLELGDSALYLCASSLAVGSLSSYNEQFFGPGTRLTVL.

This clonotype showed up many times. This chain links TRBV2 with TRBJ2-7; 10 bases fit TRBD1. The V gene end was trimmed by 8 bases and the J gene end by 0 bases; junction bases not matched to a gene: 4. CDR3 length: 14 amino acids. Germline V gene lookup returns CDR1 SNHLY and CDR2 FYNNEI. CDR3: CASLRTGGSYEQYF. The CDR3 DNA reads TGTGCCAGCCTTAGGACAGGGGGCTCCTACGAGCAGTACTTC.

This clonotype came up a few times. V and J are TRBV5-1 and TRBJ2-1; either TRBD1 or TRBD2 may supply D (5 bases each). CDR1 and CDR2 (germline): SGHRS, YFSETQ. V was clipped by 4 bases and J by 8 bases, with 13 bases between them. The CDR3 is made up of 13 amino acids. This CDR3 reads CASSNQGRDEQFF. For the CDR3, the DNA is TGCGCCAGCAGCAATCAGGGACGGGATGAGCAGTTCTTC.

This clonotype was detected many times. DNA for the CDR3: TGCGCCAGCAGACCCCGACCCGAATCTTATTACGAGCAGTACTTC. Its translation: CASRPRPESYYEQYF. The chain links TRBV5-1 to TRBJ2-7, with D hard to call. Germline V gene data show CDR1 as SGHRS and CDR2 as YFSETQ. The CDR3 loop spans 15 amino acids. Trimming shortened V by 5 bases and J by 4 bases, and 19 bases separated the two germline ends.

This clonotype was found a few times. The chain couples TRBV18 to TRBJ2-7; D is undetermined. Trimming took 2 bases from V and 3 from J, leaving 11 bases between them. Per the germline V gene, CDR1 is KGHSH and CDR2 is LQKENI. CDR3 length equals 14 residues. CDR3 nucleotide sequence: TGTGCCAGCTCACCAGGGCAGGACCACTACGAGCAGTACTTC. Protein product: CASSPGQDHYEQYF.

This clonotype was seen a handful of times. The rearrangement joins TRBV7-9 to TRBJ1-1, with TRBD1 identical over 7 bases. J was trimmed by 11 bases and V by 3 bases; bases with no gene match: 9. Germline CDR1 is SEHNR and CDR2 is FQNEAQ (reference sequence). The CDR3 covers 13 residues. In nucleotides, the CDR3 is TGTGCCAGCAGCTTCTCTACGGGACAGTCGGCTTTCTTT. It yields the protein CASSFSTGQSAFF.

This rearrangement joins TRBV9 to TRBJ1-1; no reliable D call. The CDR3 spans 15 residues. V was cut by 0 bases and J by 4 bases, with 13 bases left in between. CDR1 and CDR2 from the germline V gene are SGDLS and YYNGEE. The CDR3 region is CASSVEGGMGTEAFF. DNA for the CDR3: TGTGCCAGCAGCGTAGAGGGAGGTATGGGCACTGAAGCTTTCTTT.

The table lists this clonotype with a few counts. The rearrangement joins TRBV15 to TRBJ2-7, with 11 nucleotides matching TRBD1. V shed 3 bases, J shed 5 bases, and the junction held 3 bases outside the gene matches. CDR3 length: 14 amino acids. Per germline, CDR1 LNHNV and CDR2 YYDKDF (reference sequence). The CDR3 loop reads CATSSGTGGDEQYF. CDR3 DNA sequence: TGTGCCACCAGCAGCGGGACAGGGGGGGACGAGCAGTACTTC.

The chain carries TRBV27 and TRBJ2-7; D unclear. Trimming cost V 3 bases and J 2 bases, with 11 bases left between them. This CDR3 has 14 amino acids. The germline V gene encodes CDR1 MNHEY and CDR2 SMNVEV (reference sequence). CDR3 amino acids: CASSFHGQAYEQYF. The DNA of the CDR3 is TGTGCCAGCAGTTTTCACGGGCAGGCCTACGAGCAGTACTTC.

The chain uses TRBV7-2 and TRBJ2-7, with D perhaps matching TRBD2 (6 bases). Trimming cost V 6 bases and J 3 bases, with 15 bases left between them. CDR1 is SGHTA, CDR2 FQGNSA, per germline. CDR3 length: 14 amino acids. This CDR3 is CASRSRDFGYEQYF. For the CDR3, the DNA is TGTGCCAGCAGATCCCGGGACTTCGGCTACGAGCAGTACTTC.

In this sample, this clonotype turned up a few times. The V gene is TRBV27, the J gene TRBJ1-1; D remains unclear. The CDR3 is 16 residues long. V gave up 5 bases and J gave up 2 bases, with 18 bases separating them. In germline, CDR1 is MNHEY, CDR2 SMNVEV (reference sequence). CDR3 residues: CASSPLPAVPNTEAFF. In nucleotides, the CDR3 is TGTGCCAGCAGTCCACTCCCCGCGGTCCCCAACACTGAAGCTTTCTTT.

This clonotype came up a few times. CDR3 bases: TGTGCCTGGAAACGCGGGACCGGCGATGAAAAACTGTTTTTT. The encoded protein is CAWKRGTGDEKLFF. V usage is TRBV30 and J usage is TRBJ1-4, with D possibly TRBD1 on 5 matching bases. The CDR3 totals 14 residues. V gave up 4 bases and J gave up 6 bases, with 15 bases separating them. Germline CDR1 GTSNPN, CDR2 SVGIG (reference sequence).

This chain connects TRBV7-6 to TRBJ1-1; a weak D match, TRBD1 (5 bases). Germline V lookup: CDR1 SGHVS, CDR2 FNYEAQ. Between the trimmed V and J ends, which lost 6 bases and 1 base, there was a span of 9 bases. This CDR3 contains 13 residues. DNA of the CDR3: TGTGCCAGCAGTTGGGGGTCGAACACTGAAGCTTTCTTT. It translates to CASSWGSNTEAFF.

This chain uses TRBV20-1 with TRBJ2-5; 12 bases agree with TRBD2. V was clipped by 6 bases and J by 1 base; unmatched bases: 9. The CDR3 is 16 amino acids. CDR1 DFQATT and CDR2 SNEGSKA come from the germline V gene (reference sequence). This CDR3 is CSAGGASGRAQETQYF. Here the CDR3 DNA reads TGCAGTGCCGGGGGGGCTAGCGGGAGGGCCCAAGAGACCCAGTACTTC.

This clonotype was seen a few times. V is TRBV15 and J is TRBJ2-7, with TRBD2 matching 9 bases. Looked up from germline, CDR1 is LNHNV and CDR2 is YYDKDF (reference sequence). This CDR3 has 13 residues. Trimming cost V 6 bases and J 1 base; bases outside gene matches: 1. This chain's CDR3 is CATRTSGSYEQYF. For the CDR3, the DNA is TGTGCCACCAGGACTAGCGGATCCTACGAGCAGTACTTC.

The chain is built from TRBV7-3 and TRBJ2-1; D call uncertain. CDR3 length equals 14 residues. Trimming took 6 bases from V and 7 from J, leaving 16 bases between them. Germline CDR1 reads SGHTA; CDR2 reads FQGTGA. CDR3 DNA: TGTGCCAGCAGAGATAACCGAGGAGCGAATGAGCAGTTCTTC. Translating it yields CASRDNRGANEQFF.

This clonotype was recorded at least ten times. The chain joins TRBV12-5 to TRBJ1-1; D remains ambiguous. The length of the CDR3 is 14 residues. V lost 3 bases and J lost 4, with 12 bases in between. From germline, CDR1 is LGHNT and CDR2 FRNRAP. The CDR3 DNA sequence: TGTGCTAGTGGTTTACAGAGAACAATCACTGAAGCTTTCTTT. Residues: CASGLQRTITEAFF.

The chain employs TRBV27 and TRBJ1-5, with TRBD1 identical over 7 bases. This CDR3 has 14 residues. The trim removed 4 bases at V and 5 bases at J, leaving 5 bases unmatched. Germline CDR1 and CDR2: MNHEY and SMNVEV (reference sequence). The CDR3 loop is CASSSRGSYQPQHF. The CDR3 region has the DNA TGTGCCAGCAGTTCCAGGGGGAGTTATCAGCCCCAGCATTTT.

The V and J genes are TRBV14 and TRBJ2-5; D unclear. V was shortened by 0 bases and J by 5 bases, with 19 bases between the two germline ends. Germline values: CDR1 SGHDN, CDR2 FVKESK. CDR3 length: 17 amino acids. Here the CDR3 reads CASSQDRQRDLRETQYF. The CDR3 region has the DNA TGTGCCAGCAGCCAAGATCGCCAGCGAGACCTCAGGGAGACCCAGTACTTC.

The sample holds many counts of this clonotype. The V call is TRBV5-8, the J call TRBJ2-1; tentatively, D is TRBD1 or TRBD2 (5 bases each). The CDR3 runs to 16 residues. Per the germline V gene, CDR1 is SGHTS and CDR2 is YDEGEE. The V end lost 0 bases, the J end lost 4 bases, and 14 bases lay between the germline ends. The chain's CDR3 is CASSLDGTQLYNEQFF. In DNA, the CDR3 is TGTGCCAGCAGCTTGGACGGGACCCAGCTTTACAATGAGCAGTTCTTC.

This clonotype has a handful of counts. The CDR3: CSAHRGPDPNSPLHF. The CDR3 DNA reads as TGCAGTGCACATCGCGGACCCGATCCCAATTCACCCCTCCACTTT. This chain connects TRBV20-1 to TRBJ1-6; D is unresolved. This CDR3 has 15 amino acids. Germline assignment: CDR1 DFQATT and CDR2 SNEGSKA (reference sequence). V lost 6 bases to trimming and J lost 7 bases, with 19 bases between them.

This clonotype was detected a few times. This chain links TRBV28 with TRBJ2-3; TRBD2 aligns across 9 bases. The CDR3 extends over 15 amino acids. With 5 bases clipped from V and 4 bases from J, the junction kept 7 bases outside the gene matches. CDR1 is MDHEN, CDR2 SYDVKM, per germline. This chain's CDR3 is CASSPPGLAADTQYF. CDR3 coding DNA: TGTGCCAGCAGTCCTCCGGGACTAGCCGCAGATACGCAGTATTTT.

The CDR3 region is CASGGTRSSVGGYTF. CDR3 nucleotide sequence: TGTGCCAGCGGGGGGACAAGGTCTTCAGTTGGCGGCTACACCTTC. The chain couples TRBV2 to TRBJ1-2, with a possible D match to TRBD1 (6 bases). In germline, CDR1 is SNHLY, CDR2 FYNNEI. This CDR3 has 15 amino acids. V shed 8 bases and J shed 8 bases, with 24 bases lying between them.

At least ten counts were recorded for this clonotype. V gene TRBV20-1 combines with J gene TRBJ2-2; maybe TRBD2 (6 bases). Germline V CDR1 and CDR2: DFQATT, SNEGSKA (reference sequence). CDR3 length: 15 residues. The V end was cut by 2 bases, the J end by 6 bases, with 16 bases between. The CDR3 DNA follows: TGCAGTGCTAGACGGCGGGACGGAGACTCCGGGGAGCTGTTTTTT. Translated, it gives CSARRRDGDSGELFF.

This sequence joins TRBV14 and TRBJ2-6; 7 bases are shared with TRBD1. Trimming cost V 4 bases and J 2 bases; bases outside gene matches: 5. This CDR3 has 16 residues. The germline V gene encodes CDR1 SGHDN and CDR2 FVKESK. The CDR3 coding sequence is TGTGCCAGCAGCCTAGGGACAGCGACTGGGGCCAACGTCCTGACTTTC. It yields the protein CASSLGTATGANVLTF.

The table lists this clonotype with many counts. The chain links TRBV6-2 or TRBV6-3 to TRBJ2-2; D might be TRBD2 (6 bases). V was clipped by 4 bases and J by 6 bases, with 12 bases between them. The CDR3 covers 14 residues. Germline CDR1 reads MNHEY; CDR2 reads SVGEGT. The CDR3 DNA reads TGTGCCAGCAGTTTGACTAGAGCTGCCGGGGAGCTGTTTTTT. Translating it yields CASSLTRAAGELFF.